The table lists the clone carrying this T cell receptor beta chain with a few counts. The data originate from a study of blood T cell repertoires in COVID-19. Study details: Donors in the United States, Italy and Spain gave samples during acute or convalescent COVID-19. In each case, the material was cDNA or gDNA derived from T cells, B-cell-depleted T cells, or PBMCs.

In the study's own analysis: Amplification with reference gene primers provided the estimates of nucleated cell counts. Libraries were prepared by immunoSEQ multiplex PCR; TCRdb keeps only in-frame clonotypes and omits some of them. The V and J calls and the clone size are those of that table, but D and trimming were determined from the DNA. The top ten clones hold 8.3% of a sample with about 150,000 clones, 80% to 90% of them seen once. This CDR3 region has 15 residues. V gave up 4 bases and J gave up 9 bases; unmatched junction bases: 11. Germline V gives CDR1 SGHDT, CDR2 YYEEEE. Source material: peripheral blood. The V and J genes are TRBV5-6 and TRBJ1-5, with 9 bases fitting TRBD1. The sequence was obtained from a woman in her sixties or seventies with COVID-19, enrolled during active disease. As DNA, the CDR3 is TGTGCCAGCAGCGCCGGGACAGGGAGGTTTGCGCCCCAGCATTTT. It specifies CASSAGTGRFAPQHF. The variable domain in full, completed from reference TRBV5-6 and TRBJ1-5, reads DAGVTQSPTHLIKTRGQQVTLRCSPKSGHDTVSWYQQALGQGPQFIFQYYEEEERQRGNFPDRFSGHQFPNYSSELNVNALLLGDSALYLCASSAGTGRFAPQHFGDGTRLSIL.